This T cell receptor beta chain was found in a study of cytomegalovirus exposure and HLA in healthy donors. The CDR3 runs 17 residues. V lost 6 bases and J lost 2; bases outside the gene matches: 9. Germline CDR1 MNHEY, CDR2 SMNVEV (reference sequence). The primer mix had 60 Vbeta and 13 Jbeta primers. Assay used: immunoSEQ multiplex PCR; TCRdb lists only in-frame clones, some missing. Its clone listing holds about 54,000 clones. Turning to this clone: The antigen remains undetermined.

Findings and limits, study-wide: A later look showed TCR association rates differing by HLA locus, highest for DRB1 and lowest for HLA-C.

The specimen was PBMCs. The receptor comes from a woman aged 40 to 50 in good health and CMV-seronegative. This sequence joins TRBV27 and TRBJ2-1, with 11 bases lining up with TRBD2. CDR3 sequence (DNA): TGTGCCAGCAGCCCCGACAATAGCGGGAGGGCCTACAATGAGCAGTTCTTC. Translation gives CASSPDNSGRAYNEQFF.